A selection of T cell receptor beta chains follows, all from one sample in a study of monozygotic twins with inflammatory bowel disease. Following a re-call of the 5' RACE reads, TCRdb has one entry per CDR3 protein and lacks DNA. The sample's table shows some 83,000 distinct CDR3 sequences. The specimen was blood. Every receptor here comes from a human donor with ulcerative colitis or Crohn's disease, or a healthy co-twin of an affected twin (not recorded which). CDR3s include the opening cysteine and the closing phenylalanine or tryptophan.

J	V	CDR3
TRBJ2-6	TRBV12-3/TRBV12-4	CASSRRQGSIAGANVLTF
TRBJ2-1	TRBV15	CATSRGERVYNEQFF
TRBJ1-5	TRBV18	CASSPSVGGQPQHF
TRBJ2-5	TRBV18	CASSYAPSQGRETQYF
TRBJ1-5	TRBV5-6	CASSLGVRNQPQHF
TRBJ2-7	TRBV5-7	CASSRTSGGIYEQYF
TRBJ2-2	TRBV5-1	CASSPGQDTGELFF
TRBJ2-5	TRBV12-3/TRBV12-4	CASSTGITAGETQYF
TRBJ1-6	TRBV9	CASSLLRGHRGLRSPLHF
TRBJ2-2	TRBV3-1	CASSQDSPTTTGELFF
TRBJ1-4	TRBV20-1	CSARPLGQEGEKLFF
TRBJ2-7	TRBV20-1	CSASRLEASYEQYF
TRBJ2-3	TRBV5-1	CASSLRKGTSTDTQYF
TRBJ2-1	TRBV19	CASGGLTYNEQFF
TRBJ1-2	TRBV12-3/TRBV12-4	CASSGGAIIGQGHYGYTF
TRBJ2-1	TRBV5-1	CASSLWGGESSYNEQFF
TRBJ1-1	TRBV7-6	CASSAETGDEAFF
TRBJ2-3	TRBV20-1	CSARSGPADTQYF
TRBJ1-4	TRBV7-2	CASSFSGTGAEKLFF
TRBJ1-1	TRBV5-1	CASSLATTTMNTEAFF
TRBJ2-5	TRBV3-1	CASSLNNLLGETQYF
TRBJ1-5	TRBV20-1	CSAMRGNQPQHF
TRBJ2-3	TRBV6-1	CASSAYGMLADTQYF
TRBJ1-2	TRBV19	CASSLGTGGAENYGYTF
TRBJ2-3	TRBV5-1	CASSPGAAWVTDTQYF
TRBJ2-5	TRBV11-2	CASSNPGETQYF
TRBJ2-3	TRBV6-1	CASSRRLADRDTQYF
TRBJ2-2	TRBV5-8	CASSSGTSGGPDTGELFF
TRBJ2-5	TRBV20-1	CSAQQPQQEGTQYF
TRBJ1-1	TRBV19	CASRPQGNAEAFF
TRBJ1-1	TRBV11-2	CASSLVGGLMNTEAFF
TRBJ2-2	TRBV5-1	CASSFVLTQGYTGELFF
TRBJ1-2	TRBV2	CASRTGTANNYGYTF
TRBJ2-1	TRBV12-3/TRBV12-4	CASTPGGGVNEQFF
TRBJ2-2	TRBV7-7	CASRPTTGTGASGELFF
TRBJ2-3	TRBV5-1	CASSLVVTSTDTQYF
TRBJ2-1	TRBV20-1	CSAIVYNEQFF
TRBJ1-1	TRBV9	CASSPTGGTEAFF
TRBJ2-6	TRBV6-1	CASSKITGTSGGTGANVLTF
TRBJ2-1	TRBV6-1	CASRGRDRGFNEQFF